Listed below are T cell receptor beta chains from one sample, sequenced in a study of OX40 agonist ivuxolimab in advanced cancers. The method was immunoSEQ multiplex PCR; TCRdb's version includes in-frame clones alone and lacks a portion of them. The table has about 42,000 clones, roughly 84% seen once. The material sequenced was CD4+ or CD8+ T cells sorted from blood, taken in a trial of the OX40 agonist ivuxolimab. The source of these receptors is an adult with an advanced solid tumor such as melanoma, head and neck, liver or kidney cancer. Each CDR3 is given with its conserved first and last residue. The D gene is left open where the match is weak. The size entry is marked missing in some rows and otherwise reads once, few, many or a size class.

. . TRBJ1-4 TRBV27 TGTGCCAGCGGCAATGGTGAAAAACTGTTTTTT CASGNGEKLFF
. . TRBJ2-1 TRBV5-1 TGCGCCAGCAGCTTCCGGGGATTGACAGAAAATGAGCAGTTCTTC CASSFRGLTENEQFF
TRBD1 . TRBJ1-1 TRBV11-2 TGTGCCAGCAGCCGAACGACAGGGATGAACACTGAAGCTTTCTTT CASSRTTGMNTEAFF
. few TRBJ1-4 TRBV5-1 TGCGCCAGCAGCTTGGGCGGGGGCAACGAAAAACTGTTTTTT CASSLGGGNEKLFF
TRBD1 . TRBJ1-6 TRBV19 TGTGCCAGTAGTCCGGGACAGGGATTTTCCCTCCACTTT CASSPGQGFSLHF
TRBD1 . TRBJ2-3 TRBV11-3 TGTGCCAGCAGCTTCGGGACAGCAGATACGCAGTATTTT CASSFGTADTQYF
. . TRBJ2-3 TRBV19 TGTGCCAGTACGGGAGCAGATACGCAGTATTTT CASTGADTQYF
. few TRBJ2-3 TRBV6-5 TGTGCCAGCAGTTACTCAGAGGGGTCGACGCAGTATTTT CASSYSEGSTQYF
. . TRBJ1-4 TRBV2 TGTGCCAGCAGTGTTGACGGGTACGAAAAACTGTTTTTT CASSVDGYEKLFF
TRBD1 . TRBJ1-2 TRBV28 TGTGCCAGCAGTCTGGGGACAGGGGGCATGGGGTATGGCTACACCTTC CASSLGTGGMGYGYTF
. . TRBJ2-7 TRBV2 TGTGCCAGCAGTGAGGATCTGGGCGGGGTGAACTACGAGCAGTACTTC CASSEDLGGVNYEQYF
TRBD1 . TRBJ2-3 TRBV5-4 TGTGCCAGCAGCCCGTATAGTACAGGGGGTGTAACAGATACGCAGTATTTT CASSPYSTGGVTDTQYF
. few TRBJ2-5 TRBV4-1 TGCGCCAGCAGCCAACTACCGGCGGGGTATTCAGGCCAAGAGACCCAGTACTTC CASSQLPAGYSGQETQYF
. . TRBJ2-1 TRBV7-2 TGTGCCAGCAGCTTGGGCCGCAGTGCCTACAATGAGCAGTTCTTC CASSLGRSAYNEQFF
. . TRBJ2-2 TRBV5-1 TGCGCCAGCAGCTTTCGGGGGTTAGGCACCGGGGAGCTGTTTTTT CASSFRGLGTGELFF
. . TRBJ2-3 TRBV15 TGTGCCACCAGCAGAGAGTCTCCAGATACGCAGTATTTT CATSRESPDTQYF
. . TRBJ2-1 TRBV2 TGTGCCAGCGCTTCCGGGGACTACAATGAGCAGTTCTTC CASASGDYNEQFF
. . TRBJ1-1 TRBV4-1 TGCGCCAGCAGCCAAGAGTCCGGTCAGAACACTGAAGCTTTCTTT CASSQESGQNTEAFF
TRBD1 once TRBJ1-1 TRBV14 TGTGCCAGCAGCCAGCTCACGGGACAGGGACCGTTTGAAGCTTTCTTT CASSQLTGQGPFEAFF
TRBD1 . TRBJ1-5 TRBV7-9 TGTGCCAGCAGCTCCCAGGGGGGAGATCAGCCCCAGCATTTT CASSSQGGDQPQHF
. . TRBJ2-1 TRBV6-5 TGTGCCAGCAGTTACTCCCTTCGTAATGAGCAGTTCTTC CASSYSLRNEQFF
TRBD1 . TRBJ1-2 TRBV4-3 TGCGCCAGCAGCCAAGGGGGACAGGGGCCGACCCTTGGAGGCTACACCTTC CASSQGGQGPTLGGYTF
TRBD1 . TRBJ2-2 TRBV11-1 TGTGCCAGCAGCTCCGCCGGGACAGGGAAGAGCACCGGGGAGCTGTTTTTT CASSSAGTGKSTGELFF
. . TRBJ2-1 TRBV5-6 TGTGCCAGCAGCTTGATTGACAATGAGCAGTTCTTC CASSLIDNEQFF
. . TRBJ2-1 TRBV29-1 TGCAGCGTACGACTGGGGTTGGATGAGCAGTTCTTC CSVRLGLDEQFF
. . TRBJ2-2 TRBV2 TGTGCCAGCAGTGGCCGACAGGATGACACCGGGGAGCTGTTTTTT CASSGRQDDTGELFF
. . TRBJ1-3 TRBV15 TGTGCCACCAGCAGAGATCTGGCGGGAGGAAACACCATATATTTT CATSRDLAGGNTIYF
. . TRBJ2-5 TRBV2 TGTGCCAGCAGTGGACAGAATGAAGAGACCCAGTACTTC CASSGQNEETQYF
TRBD2 . TRBJ2-3 TRBV28 TGTGCCAGCAGTTTAGGCCTAGCGGGGGGGAAATCCACAGATACGCAGTATTTT CASSLGLAGGKSTDTQYF
. . TRBJ2-5 TRBV9 TGTGCCAGCAGCAAGACTAGTCGGGGAGAGACCCAGTACTTC CASSKTSRGETQYF
. . TRBJ2-7 TRBV7-2 TGTGCCAGCAGCCTCTATTGGACAGTAGCCTACGAGCAGTACTTC CASSLYWTVAYEQYF
TRBD2 . TRBJ2-3 TRBV4-3 TGCGCCAGCAGCGATGGACTAGCGAAAGATACGCAGTATTTT CASSDGLAKDTQYF
TRBD1 . TRBJ1-3 TRBV4-2 TGTGCCAGCAGCCAAAATACAGGGGAGGACACCATATATTTT CASSQNTGEDTIYF
. . TRBJ1-1 TRBV4-3 TGCGCCAGCAGCCAAGAAGGACTTTACACTGAAGCTTTCTTT CASSQEGLYTEAFF
. . TRBJ2-3 TRBV28 TGTGCCAGCAGTCTCCGACAGGACACAGATACGCAGTATTTT CASSLRQDTDTQYF
. . TRBJ2-1 TRBV6-5 TGTGCCAGCAGTTTTTACAAGACCCCTAACAATGAGCAGTTCTTC CASSFYKTPNNEQFF
. . TRBJ1-5 TRBV4-3 TGCGCCAGCAGCCAAGATATAGGAAGGGACCGGCCTCGGCCCCAGCATTTT CASSQDIGRDRPRPQHF
. . TRBJ1-1 TRBV10-3 TGTGCCATCAGTGAAAGGGGTAACACTGAAGCTTTCTTT CAISERGNTEAFF
TRBD1 . TRBJ2-3 TRBV9 TGTGCCAGCAGCGTTCCTAGGGGACAGATGATCACAGATACGCAGTATTTT CASSVPRGQMITDTQYF
. . TRBJ2-7 TRBV7-2 TGTGCCAGCAGCTCCTACTTACAGGCCTCCTACGAGCAGTACTTC CASSSYLQASYEQYF
. . TRBJ1-1 TRBV28 TGTGCCAGCAGTTTCTTGGAGAGGACTGAAGCTTTCTTT CASSFLERTEAFF
. . TRBJ1-4 TRBV28 TGTGCCAGCAGTTTACACGAAAAACTGTTTTTT CASSLHEKLFF
TRBD1 . TRBJ2-7 TRBV2 TGTGCCAGCAGTGACGCGGACAGGGCCTACGAGCAGTACTTC CASSDADRAYEQYF
. . TRBJ2-3 TRBV10-3 TGTGCCGTGGGGGGCGGGACAGATACGCAGTATTTT CAVGGGTDTQYF
TRBD2 . TRBJ2-5 TRBV5-1 TGCGCCAGCAGCTTGGGTCGGGGGGGCCTCGAAGAGACCCAGTACTTC CASSLGRGGLEETQYF
TRBD1 few TRBJ2-3 TRBV13 TGTGCCAGCAGCCAGGACAGGCGCACCACAGATACGCAGTATTTT CASSQDRRTTDTQYF
TRBD1 . TRBJ1-2 TRBV11-2 TGTGCCAGCAGCCCCGACCGGGACAGGGCCTACACCTTC CASSPDRDRAYTF
. . TRBJ1-1 TRBV9 TGTGCCAGCAGCGCCTCAAGGGACCTATCTTTGGACACTGAAGCTTTCTTT CASSASRDLSLDTEAFF
. . TRBJ2-2 TRBV5-4 TGTGCCAGCAGCTTGGGTCTATCCACCGGGGAGCTGTTTTTT CASSLGLSTGELFF
. . TRBJ1-2 TRBV13 TGTGCCAGCAGCTTAGGCAGGGACTATGGCTACACCTTC CASSLGRDYGYTF
. few TRBJ1-1 TRBV4-1 TGCGCCAGCAGCCAAGTTCCGTTCGGAGAAGCTTTCTTT CASSQVPFGEAFF
TRBD1 . TRBJ2-7 TRBV27 TGTGCCAGCAACCGACAGGGGATGGGGGCCTACGAGCAGTACTTC CASNRQGMGAYEQYF
. . TRBJ1-2 TRBV10-3 TGTGCCATCAGTGAGTCATCGGAGGTAGGATATTATGGCTACACCTTC CAISESSEVGYYGYTF
TRBD1 . TRBJ2-7 TRBV6-5 TGTGCCAGCAGTTCCTCGGACAGGCCAACCTACGAGCAGTACTTC CASSSSDRPTYEQYF
. . TRBJ1-4 TRBV7-9 TGTGCCAGCAGCTTAAATTTACGGGCCCCAACTAATGAAAAACTGTTTTTT CASSLNLRAPTNEKLFF
TRBD1 . TRBJ2-5 TRBV5-1 TGCGCCAGCAGCTTAGACAGGGTTGCATCAGAGACCCAGTACTTC CASSLDRVASETQYF
TRBD1 . TRBJ2-3 TRBV19 TGTGCCAGTAGTACAGGGACAGGGAGCACAGATACGCAGTATTTT CASSTGTGSTDTQYF
. . TRBJ1-1 TRBV7-3 TGTGCCAGCAGCTTACTGGCAGGGAGTCACACTGAAGCTTTCTTT CASSLLAGSHTEAFF
. . TRBJ1-1 TRBV6-5 TGTGCCAGCAGTCCCGGTTGGGCATCGCCTGAAGCTTTCTTT CASSPGWASPEAFF
. . TRBJ1-5 TRBV28 TGTGCCAGCAGTTTAGCGGAGGACCTTAGCAATCAGCCCCAGCATTTT CASSLAEDLSNQPQHF